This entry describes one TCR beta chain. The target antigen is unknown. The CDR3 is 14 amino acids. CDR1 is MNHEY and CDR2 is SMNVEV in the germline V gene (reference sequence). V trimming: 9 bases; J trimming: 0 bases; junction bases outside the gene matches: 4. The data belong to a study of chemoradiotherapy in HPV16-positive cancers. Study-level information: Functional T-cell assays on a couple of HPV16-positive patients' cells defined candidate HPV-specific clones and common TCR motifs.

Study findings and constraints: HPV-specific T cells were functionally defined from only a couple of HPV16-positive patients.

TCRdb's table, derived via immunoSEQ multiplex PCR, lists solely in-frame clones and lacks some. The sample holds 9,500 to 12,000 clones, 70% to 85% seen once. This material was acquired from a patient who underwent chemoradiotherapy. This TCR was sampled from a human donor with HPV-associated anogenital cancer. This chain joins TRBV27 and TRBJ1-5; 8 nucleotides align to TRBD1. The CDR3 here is CASSRGHSNQPQHF. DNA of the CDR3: TGTGCCAGTAGCAGGGGGCATAGCAATCAGCCCCAGCATTTT.